This paragraph reports one TCR beta chain. The antigen remains unidentified. The data are from a study of T cell therapy after organ transplantation. Repertoires were generated with immunoSEQ multiplex PCR, while TCRdb's copy carries only in-frame clones and drops some. Here the sample spans 40,000 to 60,000 clones, about 95% being singletons. Germline V gene lookup returns CDR1 MNHNS and CDR2 SASEGT. The CDR3 extends over 11 amino acids. Trimming pared 5 bases from V and 7 bases from J, leaving 8 bases between. This material consisted of CD8+ T cells from blood, taken before autologous CMV-specific T cell therapy. V gene TRBV6-1 combines with J gene TRBJ1-1; the D is unclear. This sequence was found in a human patient who had received a solid organ transplant and had CMV disease. The CDR3, as DNA: TGTGCCAGCAGTCGGCGGGGTGAAGCTTTCTTT. Translating it yields CASSRRGEAFF.